The source of this TCR beta chain is a study of glioma-infiltrating T cells (dated by TCRdb to between 2015 and 2016). Describing the broader study: Glioma tissue, non-neoplastic brain tissue and matched peripheral blood mononuclear cells were used as sources from which TCR alpha- and beta-chain repertoires were sequenced. To gauge divergence between tissue and blood T-cell populations, every tissue-infiltrating repertoire was compared against the peripheral blood repertoire from the same patient. Three low-grade glioma patients, fewer than 10 primary glioblastoma patients and three non-glioma patients contributing non-neoplastic brain tissue were included in the paired cohort. The paper's findings and limits, for the study overall: Tissue and blood shared very few CDR3 sequences, a result attributed to high CDR3 diversity and limited sampling. VJ-independent divergence between tissue and blood was below expectation in non-neoplastic patients but above expectation in all gliomas, especially low-grade gliomas. Small numbers underpinned the group comparisons: about 8 glioblastoma patients, three low-grade glioma patients and three non-neoplastic patients.

The iRepertoire nested amplicon-rescue multiplex PCR (arm-PCR) platform was used to amplify TCR alpha and beta CDR3 regions from RNA. One-step reverse transcription and amplification used about 95-400 ng of tissue mRNA or PBMC total RNA as input. Following bead purification, Illumina adapters were added by a secondary multiplex PCR, and the libraries were gel-purified between 200 and 400 bp. Internal 6-nucleotide barcodes were carried by the libraries and were used for demultiplexing. Sequencing of the libraries was done on an Illumina MiSeq using 2x220 or 2x250 nucleotide paired-end reads. In the paper's pipeline: Paired reads were merged with FLASH 1.2.11 and aligned to the GRCh37 human genome with BWA-MEM before extracting TRA and TRB reads. For V and J assignment, an IMGT-derived reference of cassette sequences and CDR3 motifs that included pseudogenes was used. Reads were translated in three frames, and productive CDR3s were defined as those with a C...FGXG motif and no stop codons. A clonotype was defined as a unique combination of a V-J cassette pair and a CDR3 amino acid sequence. Filtering of reads was based on Hamming distance, with the threshold set by the sequence error rate of each sample in mapped regions. Using fastp trimming at Q25 and MiXCR clonotype assembly, TCRdb reanalyzed the public sequencing data and kept in-frame beta chains. Rows matching on CDR3 protein sequence are summarized as one entry with the most common DNA and genes. TCRdb, rather than the study authors, made the V and J calls. The sample contains about 130,000 distinct CDR3 sequences, about 22% of them found a single time. About a quarter of the sample is held by the ten biggest clonotypes.

The CDR3 runs 17 residues from the cysteine to the phenylalanine. Only CDR3 DNA is held: 51 bases, read in frame from base 1. Sequences MNHNS (CDR1) and SASEGT (CDR2) are obtained from the germline V gene. About this clonotype itself: What antigen it recognizes has not been identified. A read error may explain this, as a much larger clone is one base away.

The chain employs TRBV6-1 and TRBJ1-6; 7 bases in the junction line up with TRBD1. Sample: glioma tissue, nonneoplastic brain tissue, or PBMCs (not recorded which). The TCR sequence derives from a human donor with low-grade glioma or glioblastoma, undergoing nonglioma brain surgery, or in good health (not recorded which). Here the CDR3 is given as CASPDRATATYNSPIHF. The DNA reads TGTGCCAGCCCTGACAGGGCCACCGCTACCTATAATTCACCCATCCACTTT.